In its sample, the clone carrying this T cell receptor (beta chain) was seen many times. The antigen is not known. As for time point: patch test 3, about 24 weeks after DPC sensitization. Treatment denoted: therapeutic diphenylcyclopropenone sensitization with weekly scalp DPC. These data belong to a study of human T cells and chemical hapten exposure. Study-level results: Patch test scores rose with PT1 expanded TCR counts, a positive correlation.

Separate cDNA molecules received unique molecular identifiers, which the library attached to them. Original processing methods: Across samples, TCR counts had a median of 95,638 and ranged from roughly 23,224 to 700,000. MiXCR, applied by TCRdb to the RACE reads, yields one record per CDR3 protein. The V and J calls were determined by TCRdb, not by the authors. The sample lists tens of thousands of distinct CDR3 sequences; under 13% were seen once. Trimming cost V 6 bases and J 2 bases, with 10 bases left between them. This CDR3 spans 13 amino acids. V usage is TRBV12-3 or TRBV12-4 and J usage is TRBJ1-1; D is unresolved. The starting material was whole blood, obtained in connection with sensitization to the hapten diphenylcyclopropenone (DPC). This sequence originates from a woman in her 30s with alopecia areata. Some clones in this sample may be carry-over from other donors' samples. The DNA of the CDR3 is TGTGCCAGCAGCAGCGGCCCCAACACTGAAGCTTTCTTT. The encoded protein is CASSSGPNTEAFF.